The source of this T cell receptor beta chain is a study of blood T cells in healthy people across ages (dated by TCRdb to 2013 to 2016). About the full investigation: In model experiments, template switching captured about one uniquely barcoded TCR beta cDNA molecule for every two T cells. The study measured age-related changes in TCR beta repertoire diversity using deep sequencing normalized with unique cDNA molecular identifiers. The donors were divided into four age groups: young (average approximately 17 years), middle-aged (approximately 42), aged (approximately 62) and long-lived (82). To avoid experimental bias, donors of different ages were spread randomly across the sequencing lanes. For two donors (one aged 18 to 30 and one aged 80 or older), the study analyzed two additional independent replicas of 1 million unique cDNA reads from the same blood draw. The study at large found these results: Because the CMV infection status of the donors was unknown, age-related changes in expanded clonotypes may potentially have been confounded. Observed TCR beta diversity correlated strongly with the percentage of naive T cells measured by flow cytometry. Total diversity estimates from one million sequenced T cells were considered lower bounds and underestimates. Compared with the aged group, the long-lived group had more naive CD4+ T cells, fewer expanded clones and increased TCR diversity, a pattern suggesting age selection. Observed TCR beta diversity per million T cells fell roughly linearly with age, and a significant reduction was already apparent by age about 36. Conclusive comparison of naive and antigen-experienced compartments was prevented by the profiling of bulk unsorted PBMCs.

Library construction relied on 5' RACE. TCRdb records Illumina HiSeq 2500 as the sequencer. A second 7 to 11 cycle PCR used a sample-barcoded 5' primer and a J-beta primer mix. A template-switch 5' adaptor carrying 12 random nucleotides introduced a unique molecular identifier onto each TCR beta cDNA molecule. Each sample yielded at least 2.5 million CDR3-containing paired-end reads. The Mint cDNA synthesis kit, primed by a TRBC-specific oligonucleotide, was used to synthesize first-strand cDNA from all RNA. After uracil-DNA glycosylase treatment, a first 18-cycle PCR used universal primers M1SS and BC2_uni_R on all cDNA. In the authors' own workflow: For normalization, 1 million high-quality reads were randomly selected from each sample, with every read carrying a distinct molecular identifier. Reads with shared molecular identifiers were discarded instead of being binned into consensus sequences. MiTCR, with a Q25 quality threshold and the strictest error-elimination algorithm, was used for CDR3 identification, clonotype clustering and error correction. A nonparametric unseen species model with Euler transformation was used to estimate a lower bound on total TCR beta diversity. The public sequencing data were trimmed at Q25 with fastp and processed into clonotypes with MiXCR by TCRdb, which kept only in-frame beta chains. Here each entry gathers all rows of one CDR3 protein and keeps the most common genes and DNA. The V and J calls and clone size come from TCRdb's table, not from the authors' own analysis. The sample profile shows hundreds of thousands of distinct CDR3 sequences; 40% to 50% of them were found once. The ten largest clones capture approximately 19% of the sample.

This clonotype was seen more than once but under ten times. Its antigen specificity is not known. Base qualities were left out, and no much larger clone turns up one base away. Donors were 35 to 40 systemically healthy Caucasian individuals from Russia aged roughly 6 to 100 years. Ten milliliters of peripheral blood were collected from each donor into EDTA-treated Vacutainer tubes. Ficoll-Paque density-gradient centrifugation was used to isolate PBMCs, with at least 6.5 million per sample. Trizol reagent was used to extract total RNA from PBMCs, with at least 5 micrograms per sample. For every donor, an aliquot of PBMCs went through flow cytometry to measure the percentages of naive CD45RAhigh/CD27high T cells. The germline V gene gives CDR1 as SNHLY and CDR2 as FYNNEI. V trim: 1 base; J trim: 7 bases; unmatched bases: 7. Reading from cysteine to phenylalanine, the CDR3 counts 14 amino acids. The CDR3 DNA has 42 bases and is translated from base 1.

Recombination linked TRBV2 to TRBJ2-7, with 7 junctional bases fitting TRBD1. The sequence derives from a man aged 55 to 70 in good health. Sequenced material: blood. The CDR3 region has the sequence CASSEEKGAGEQYF. The DNA sequence is as follows: TGTGCCAGCAGTGAAGAAAAGGGGGCCGGGGAGCAGTACTTC. The full variable domain, completed from the reference TRBV2 and TRBJ2-7 proteins outside the CDR3, reads EPEVTQTPSHQVTQMGQEVILRCVPISNHLYFYWYRQILGQKVEFLVSFYNNEISEKSEIFDDQFSVERPDGSNFTLKIRSTKLEDSAMYFCASSEEKGAGEQYFGPGTRLTVT.